Shown below are 5 T cell receptor beta chains from a single sample sequenced in a study of shared clonotypes between healthy human individuals. Only in-frame clones appear in the TCRdb table, and some are missing; sequencing was by immunoSEQ multiplex PCR. The table has about 1.1 million clones, about 72% seen once. The sample consisted of memory CD4+ T cells from PBMCs. Regarding subset: CD45RA-negative fraction. All receptors derive from a man younger than 35 in good health. Some clones in this sample may be carry-over from other donors' samples.

This clone was seen many times. The chain couples TRBV15 to TRBJ1-1, with D tentatively TRBD1 (5 bases). Trimming left V 4 bases short and J 1 base short, with 7 bases between. CDR1 is LNHNV, CDR2 YYDKDF, per germline (reference sequence). The CDR3 runs to 13 residues. The CDR3 DNA sequence: TGTGCCACCAGCAACGGGGGGAACACTGAAGCTTTCTTT. It codes for CATSNGGNTEAFF.

This clone has just a few counts. V and J are TRBV15 and TRBJ1-4; D is possibly TRBD1 (5 bases). Germline-derived CDR1 and CDR2 are LNHNV and YYDKDF (reference sequence). Trimming took 0 bases from V and 8 from J, leaving 16 bases between them. This CDR3 region has 16 residues. For the CDR3, the DNA is TGTGCCACCAGCAGAGAGGGTAGCAGGGTAGGAGAAAAACTGTTTTTT. Translating gives CATSREGSRVGEKLFF.

The chain employs TRBV7-2 and TRBJ2-2; D unclear. V was cut by 2 bases and J by 5 bases, with 6 bases left in between. CDR1 and CDR2 from the germline V gene are SGHTA and FQGNSA. The CDR3 loop spans 13 amino acids. The CDR3 coding sequence is TGTGCCAGCAGCTTAATTAGGACCGGGGAGCTGTTTTTT. Protein sequence: CASSLIRTGELFF.

This clone was picked up a small number of times. V usage is TRBV6-4 and J usage is TRBJ1-1; possibly TRBD1 for D (5 bases). CDR1 MRHNA and CDR2 SNTAGT come from the germline V gene. This CDR3 region has 13 residues. Trimming cost V 5 bases and J 2 bases, with 9 bases left between them. CDR3 DNA: TGTGCCAGCAGTTTCGACAGAAACACTGAAGCTTTCTTT. Encoded protein: CASSFDRNTEAFF.

The chain combines TRBV4-1 with TRBJ2-3; D not resolved. V lost 2 bases and J 4 bases, leaving 13 bases between the germline ends. CDR3 length: 15 amino acids. CDR1 and CDR2 (germline): MGHRA, YSYEKL. The CDR3 reads CASSQRVHGADTQYF. The DNA of the CDR3 is TGCGCCAGCAGCCAACGTGTCCATGGTGCAGATACGCAGTATTTT.